These 30 T cell receptor beta chains were all obtained from the same sample, sequenced in a study of control samples from healthy donors and cancer patients. Only in-frame clones appear in the TCRdb table, and some are missing; sequencing was by immunoSEQ multiplex PCR. The profile shows over 150,000 clones, over 90% of them singletons. Sequencing used blood. The origin of the receptors is a woman in her twenties or thirties in good health.

The chain has TRBV7-9 and TRBJ2-7, with unresolved D. V lost 5 bases to trimming and J lost 1 base, with 15 bases between them. The V gene's germline CDR1 is SEHNR and CDR2 FQNEAQ (reference sequence). This CDR3 contains 15 residues. Here the CDR3 DNA reads TGTGCCAGCAGCACGGGTGGGGTAAGGTCCTACGAGCAGTACTTC. Its translation: CASSTGGVRSYEQYF.

V and J are TRBV5-6 and TRBJ1-1, with no clear D. The CDR3 spans 14 residues. Trimming left V 2 bases short and J 3 bases short, with 11 bases between. Germline V gene data show CDR1 as SGHDT and CDR2 as YYEEEE. CDR3 DNA: TGTGCCAGCAGCTTATATCCGGCCTACACTGAAGCTTTCTTT. Encoded protein: CASSLYPAYTEAFF.

This rearrangement joins TRBV27 to TRBJ2-7; 10 bases agree with TRBD2. This CDR3 has 15 amino acids. V lost 5 bases to trimming and J lost 6 bases; unmatched junction nucleotides: 10. Germline assignment: CDR1 MNHEY and CDR2 SMNVEV (reference sequence). CDR3 loop: CASSPPSSGSTEQYF. The CDR3 nucleotides read TGTGCCAGCAGTCCACCTTCTAGCGGGAGCACCGAGCAGTACTTC.

The genes are TRBV30 and TRBJ1-2; D might be TRBD1 (5 bases). This CDR3 is built from 13 residues. V lost 0 bases and J 7 bases, leaving 12 bases between the germline ends. Germline values: CDR1 GTSNPN, CDR2 SVGIG (reference sequence). CDR3: CAWSVRGSSGYTF. The CDR3 DNA is TGTGCCTGGAGTGTACGGGGCAGTTCTGGCTACACCTTC.

Turning to this clone: One end of the junction fails to match germline, which may point to a read error. V usage is TRBV19 and J usage is TRBJ2-2; 7 nucleotides agree with TRBD2. Germline V gene lookup returns CDR1 LNHDA and CDR2 SQIVND (reference sequence). CDR3 length: 15 amino acids. CDR3 loop: CANSIPGGNTGELFF. DNA of the CDR3: TGTGCCAATAGTATCCCGGGGGGGAACACCGGGGAGCTGTTTTTT.

The chain combines TRBV5-6 with TRBJ1-3; possible D gene TRBD1, 6 bases. The V end was cut by 4 bases, the J end by 1 base, with 21 bases between. The CDR3 totals 18 residues. Germline V gives CDR1 SGHDT, CDR2 YYEEEE. The CDR3 spells CASSPINRVGESGNTIYF. CDR3 DNA: TGTGCCAGCAGCCCAATAAACAGGGTCGGGGAGTCTGGAAACACCATATATTTT.

This chain links TRBV6-1 with TRBJ2-3; 10 nucleotides agree with TRBD2. V was pared by 1 base and J by 6 bases, with 10 bases of the junction left unmatched. The CDR3 length is 17 residues. Germline V gene sequence: CDR1 MNHNS, CDR2 SASEGT. The CDR3 DNA sequence: TGTGCCAGCAGTGAAGGGAATATAGCGGGGGGAAGGGATACGCAGTATTTT. It translates to CASSEGNIAGGRDTQYF.

J is TRBJ2-5 and V is TRBV18; TRBD2 matches 12 bases. CDR1 is KGHSH, CDR2 LQKENI, per germline. J gave up 5 bases and V 2 bases, and 6 bases lay outside the gene matches. This CDR3 contains 16 residues. The CDR3, as DNA: TGTGCCAGCTCACCATTGGGACTAGCGGGTATTGAGACCCAGTACTTC. It translates to CASSPLGLAGIETQYF.

V is TRBV20-1 and J is TRBJ1-3, with TRBD1 as a possible D gene (6 bases). The V gene lost 3 bases and the J gene lost 3 bases, with 18 bases spanning the gap. CDR1 is DFQATT, CDR2 SNEGSKA, per germline (reference sequence). The CDR3 covers 16 residues. As DNA, the CDR3 is TGCAGTGCTAGTTTTCGACAGGCAAGAAGTGGAAACACCATATATTTT. It codes for CSASFRQARSGNTIYF.

This clone was recorded once. The chain couples TRBV19 to TRBJ2-5, with 14 bases lining up with TRBD2. CDR1 LNHDA and CDR2 SQIVND come from the germline V gene (reference sequence). V was pared by 3 bases and J by 4 bases, with 7 bases of the junction left unmatched. The CDR3 contains 17 residues. Here the CDR3 DNA reads TGTGCCAGTAGTATGAAAGGACTAGCGGGAGGTCGAGAGACCCAGTACTTC. It specifies CASSMKGLAGGRETQYF.

The gene calls are TRBV27 and TRBJ2-1, with D hard to call. CDR1 and CDR2 from the germline V gene are MNHEY and SMNVEV (reference sequence). This CDR3 is 12 amino acids long. Trimming removed 5 bases from V and 6 bases from J, with 8 bases in between. The CDR3 sequence: CASSQVFNEQFF. Written as DNA, the CDR3 is TGTGCCAGCAGTCAAGTTTTCAATGAGCAGTTCTTC.

The J gene is TRBJ2-1, the V gene TRBV10-2, with TRBD2 matching over 7 bases. V lost 4 bases, J lost 6 bases, and 6 bases stayed unmatched. In germline, CDR1 is WSHSY, CDR2 SAAADI. CDR3 length equals 14 residues. CDR3 sequence: CASSAAGRGNEQFF. The DNA of the CDR3 is TGCGCCAGCAGTGCAGCGGGACGCGGCAATGAGCAGTTCTTC.

The V call is TRBV10-2, the J call TRBJ1-1; D unresolved. Germline V gives CDR1 WSHSY, CDR2 SAAADI. The CDR3 is made up of 15 amino acids. Trimming pared 3 bases from V and 0 bases from J, leaving 11 bases between. As DNA, the CDR3 is TGCGCCAGCAGTGAATTGCTGGGAATGAACACTGAAGCTTTCTTT. Translation: CASSELLGMNTEAFF.

This chain joins TRBV5-4 and TRBJ1-4; D possibly corresponds to TRBD1 (5 bases). The germline V gene encodes CDR1 SGHNT and CDR2 YYREEE (reference sequence). The CDR3 contains 13 residues. Trimming took 0 bases from V and 7 from J, leaving 7 bases between them. CDR3 loop: CASSLDRTEKLFF. CDR3 DNA sequence: TGTGCCAGCAGCTTGGACAGGACTGAAAAACTGTTTTTT.

The chain links TRBV5-6 to TRBJ2-7, with 8 nucleotides matching TRBD1. Germline V CDR1 and CDR2: SGHDT, YYEEEE. V gave up 4 bases and J gave up 6 bases; unmatched junction bases: 12. The CDR3 is made up of 15 amino acids. The DNA for the CDR3 is TGTGCCAGCAGCAGAGACCCGACAGGGGTCGGCGAGCAGTACTTC. It specifies CASSRDPTGVGEQYF.

The chain employs TRBV19 and TRBJ1-2; D perhaps matches TRBD1 (5 bases). This CDR3 region has 14 residues. From germline, CDR1 is LNHDA and CDR2 SQIVND (reference sequence). Trimming cost V 9 bases and J 3 bases, with 17 bases left between them. The CDR3 loop reads CASTLGGSDYGYTF. The CDR3 nucleotides read TGTGCCAGCACCCTCGGGGGAAGTGACTATGGCTACACCTTC.

The genes are TRBV2 and TRBJ2-7; 9 nucleotides line up with TRBD2. V lost 8 bases and J lost 6; bases outside the gene matches: 14. The CDR3 extends over 15 amino acids. CDR1 and CDR2 (germline): SNHLY, FYNNEI. As DNA, the CDR3 is TGTGCCAGCGAAAAGGGTAGCGGGAGAATGGGCGAGCAGTACTTC. As protein: CASEKGSGRMGEQYF.

The V gene is TRBV6-4, the J gene TRBJ1-2; 7 bases map to TRBD1. V lost 0 bases and J lost 7; bases outside the gene matches: 5. The CDR3 is 14 residues long. Germline V gene lookup returns CDR1 MRHNA and CDR2 SNTAGT. The CDR3 nucleotides are TGTGCCAGCAGTGACTCAGGGGGCCGTAGTGGCTACACCTTC. Amino acids: CASSDSGGRSGYTF.

The J gene is TRBJ1-5, the V gene TRBV30; 7 bases fit TRBD1. The CDR3 loop spans 15 amino acids. Germline V gives CDR1 GTSNPN, CDR2 SVGIG (reference sequence). V lost 0 bases and J lost 5; bases outside the gene matches: 7. The CDR3 DNA sequence: TGTGCCTGGAGTGTACCGGGACAGTATTATCAGCCCCAGCATTTT. Amino acids: CAWSVPGQYYQPQHF.

The chain uses TRBV28 and TRBJ1-4, with 7 bases fitting TRBD1. Germline CDR1 and CDR2: MDHEN and SYDVKM. This CDR3 is built from 14 residues. Trimming took 5 bases from V and 9 from J; bases not matched to a gene: 9. The CDR3 loop is CASSRTGTAQKLFF. The CDR3 nucleotides read TGTGCCAGCAGTCGCACCGGGACAGCGCAAAAACTGTTTTTT.

The rearrangement uses TRBV19 and TRBJ1-5; maybe TRBD1 (6 bases). The CDR3 covers 15 residues. Between the trimmed V and J ends, which lost 6 bases and 3 bases, there was a span of 15 bases. The germline V gene encodes CDR1 LNHDA and CDR2 SQIVND (reference sequence). The CDR3 coding sequence is TGTGCCAGTAGGATATGGGGGACACCCAATCAGCCCCAGCATTTT. Translated: CASRIWGTPNQPQHF. The variable domain in full, completed from reference TRBV19 and TRBJ1-5, reads DGGITQSPKYLFRKEGQNVTLSCEQNLNHDAMYWYRQDPGQGLRLIYYSQIVNDFQKGDIAEGYSVSREKKESFPLTVTSAQKNPTAFYLCASRIWGTPNQPQHFGDGTRLSIL.

The V call is TRBV19, the J call TRBJ1-6; 9 nucleotides match TRBD1. The CDR3 sequence is 16 residues long. J lost 7 bases, V lost 9 bases, and 13 bases had no gene match. Germline assignment: CDR1 LNHDA and CDR2 SQIVND (reference sequence). CDR3 sequence (DNA): TGTGCCAGCCACCCGACCCACAGGGGGCCCAATTCACCCCTCCACTTT. Encoded protein: CASHPTHRGPNSPLHF.

CDR3 amino acids: CASGLAGAPSEQYF. DNA of the CDR3: TGTGCCAGCGGATTAGCGGGAGCCCCTTCCGAGCAGTACTTC. The chain uses TRBV19 and TRBJ2-7; TRBD2 agrees at 9 bases. Germline V gives CDR1 LNHDA, CDR2 SQIVND (reference sequence). V was clipped by 9 bases and J by 6 bases; unmatched bases: 12. The CDR3 spans 14 residues.

J is TRBJ1-1 and V is TRBV7-9, with no clear D. Germline CDR1 is SEHNR and CDR2 is FQNEAQ (reference sequence). CDR3 size: 12 residues. Between the trimmed V and J ends, which lost 5 bases and 6 bases, there was a span of 10 bases. This chain's CDR3 is CASSNQGAEAFF. The CDR3 DNA follows: TGTGCCAGCAGCAACCAAGGCGCTGAAGCTTTCTTT.

The chain has TRBV6-1 and TRBJ1-2, with 8 bases matching TRBD1. The junction had 3 bases not matched to a gene; V was cut back by 0 bases and J by 0 bases. The CDR3 has 16 residues. Germline lookup yields CDR1 MNHNS and CDR2 SASEGT. The CDR3 protein is CASSEAGTGANYGYTF. For the CDR3, the DNA is TGTGCCAGCAGTGAAGCAGGGACAGGAGCTAACTATGGCTACACCTTC.

This chain joins TRBV6-5 and TRBJ1-6; D perhaps matches TRBD1 (5 bases). V shed 0 bases and J shed 10 bases, with 7 bases lying between them. From germline, CDR1 is MNHEY and CDR2 SVGAGI. This CDR3 is built from 13 residues. For the CDR3, the DNA is TGTGCCAGCAGTTACTCCGGGGCCTCACCCCTCCACTTT. The encoded protein is CASSYSGASPLHF.

The V gene is TRBV3-1 (or the pseudogene TRBV3-2), the J gene TRBJ2-1; 14 positions match TRBD2. Germline assignment: CDR1 LGHDT and CDR2 YNNKEL (reference sequence). CDR3 size: 17 residues. V dropped 4 bases and J dropped 4; count of bases not matched to a gene: 6. CDR3 sequence: CASSRGTSGGGYNEQFF. The CDR3 coding sequence is TGTGCCAGCAGCCGAGGGACTAGCGGGGGAGGATACAATGAGCAGTTCTTC.

This chain uses TRBV28 with TRBJ1-1; TRBD1 is a possible D gene (5 bases). This CDR3 is 14 amino acids long. The V end lost 3 bases, the J end lost 4 bases, and 12 bases lay between the germline ends. The germline CDR1 and CDR2 sequences are MDHEN and SYDVKM. CDR3 sequence (DNA): TGTGCCAGCAGTTTGGGGCCAGTTAGCACTGAAGCTTTCTTT. Translating it yields CASSLGPVSTEAFF.

This chain uses TRBV7-3 with TRBJ2-2; unclear D gene. The CDR3 extends over 16 amino acids. Germline V CDR1 and CDR2: SGHTA, FQGTGA. V lost 2 bases to trimming and J lost 0 bases, with 10 bases between them. This chain's CDR3 is CASSLLWSANTGELFF. The CDR3 DNA reads as TGTGCCAGCAGCTTACTCTGGAGCGCGAACACCGGGGAGCTGTTTTTT.

Written as DNA, the CDR3 is TGTGCCAGCAGCCAAGTTTATGAAAAACTGTTTTTT. This sequence encodes CASSQVYEKLFF. This chain joins TRBV4-2 and TRBJ1-4; D not resolved. Trimming removed 1 base from V and 6 bases from J, with 3 bases in between. The CDR3 runs 12 residues. Germline CDR1 LGHNA, CDR2 YNFKEQ.